The T cell receptor beta chain under discussion was sequenced for a study of blood T cell repertoires in COVID-19. Some clones are missing from TCRdb's copy, which holds only in-frame ones; the method was immunoSEQ multiplex PCR. This table has 130,000 to 150,000 clones, approximately 80% appearing once. The CDR3 consists of 14 residues. The V gene's germline CDR1 is SNHLY and CDR2 FYNNEI. The ends were cut back, 3 bases at V and 2 bases at J, with 10 bases in the middle. The sequenced sample was peripheral blood. The TCR comes from a human donor in a cohort sampled during active COVID-19. The chain carries TRBV2 and TRBJ1-2; tentative D call: TRBD1 (5 bases). The CDR3 DNA reads as TGTGCCAGCAGTGACCCGGACACAAACTATGGCTACACCTTC. It yields the protein CASSDPDTNYGYTF.